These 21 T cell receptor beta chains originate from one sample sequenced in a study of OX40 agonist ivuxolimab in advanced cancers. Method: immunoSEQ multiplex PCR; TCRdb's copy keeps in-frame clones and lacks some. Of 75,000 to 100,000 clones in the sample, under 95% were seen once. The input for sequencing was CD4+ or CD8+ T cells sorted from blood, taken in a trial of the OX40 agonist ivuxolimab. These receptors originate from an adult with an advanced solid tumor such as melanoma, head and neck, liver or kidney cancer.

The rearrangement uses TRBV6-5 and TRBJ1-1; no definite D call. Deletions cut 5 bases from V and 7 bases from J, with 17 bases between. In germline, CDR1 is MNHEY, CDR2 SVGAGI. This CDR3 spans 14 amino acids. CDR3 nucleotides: TGTGCCAGCAGTGTGGACGGTAATCACGGTGAAGCTTTCTTT. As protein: CASSVDGNHGEAFF.

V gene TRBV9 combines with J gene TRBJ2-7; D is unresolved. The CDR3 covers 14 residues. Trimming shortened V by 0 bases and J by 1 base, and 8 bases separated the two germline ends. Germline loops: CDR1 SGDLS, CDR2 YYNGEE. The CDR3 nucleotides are TGTGCCAGCAGCGTAGATTTCAGTTCCTACGAGCAGTACTTC. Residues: CASSVDFSSYEQYF.

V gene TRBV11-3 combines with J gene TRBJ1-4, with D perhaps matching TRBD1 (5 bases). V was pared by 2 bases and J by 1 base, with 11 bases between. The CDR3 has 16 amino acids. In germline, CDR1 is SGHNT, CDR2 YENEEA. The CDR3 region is CASSLIRRGTNEKLFF. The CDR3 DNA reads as TGTGCCAGCAGCTTAATAAGAAGGGGAACTAATGAAAAACTGTTTTTT.

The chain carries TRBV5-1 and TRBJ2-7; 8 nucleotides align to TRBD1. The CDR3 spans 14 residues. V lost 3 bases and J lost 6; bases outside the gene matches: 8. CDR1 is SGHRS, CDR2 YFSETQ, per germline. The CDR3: CASSWTGWGGEQYF. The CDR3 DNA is TGCGCCAGCAGCTGGACAGGGTGGGGAGGCGAGCAGTACTTC.

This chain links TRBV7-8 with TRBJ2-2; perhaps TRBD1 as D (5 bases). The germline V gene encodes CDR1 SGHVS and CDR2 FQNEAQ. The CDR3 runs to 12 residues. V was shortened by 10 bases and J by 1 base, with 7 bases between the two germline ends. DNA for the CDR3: TGTGCCAAGGGGATGAACACCGGGGAGCTGTTTTTT. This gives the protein CAKGMNTGELFF.

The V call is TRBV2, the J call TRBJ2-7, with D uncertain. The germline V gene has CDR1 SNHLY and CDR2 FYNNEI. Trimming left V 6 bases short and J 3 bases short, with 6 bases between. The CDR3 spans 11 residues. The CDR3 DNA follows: TGTGCCAGCAGGGATGACTACGAGCAGTACTTC. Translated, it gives CASRDDYEQYF.

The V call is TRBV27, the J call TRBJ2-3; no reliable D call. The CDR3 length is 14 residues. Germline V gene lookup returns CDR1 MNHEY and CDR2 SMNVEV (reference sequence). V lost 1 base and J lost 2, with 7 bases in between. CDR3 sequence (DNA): TGTGCCAGCAGTTTATTGGGTTTCACAGATACGCAGTATTTT. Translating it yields CASSLLGFTDTQYF.

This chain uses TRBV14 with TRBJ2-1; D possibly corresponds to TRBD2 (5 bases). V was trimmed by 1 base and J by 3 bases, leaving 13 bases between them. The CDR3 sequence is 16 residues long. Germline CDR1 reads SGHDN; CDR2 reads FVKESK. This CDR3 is CASSQAGGGDYNEQFF. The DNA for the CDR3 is TGTGCCAGCAGCCAAGCGGGTGGAGGCGACTACAATGAGCAGTTCTTC.

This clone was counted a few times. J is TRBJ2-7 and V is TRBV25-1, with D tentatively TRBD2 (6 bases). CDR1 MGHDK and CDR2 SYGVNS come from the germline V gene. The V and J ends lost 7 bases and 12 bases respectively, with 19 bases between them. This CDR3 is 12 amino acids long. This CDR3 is CASITGSDELYF. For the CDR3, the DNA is TGTGCCAGCATCACCGGGAGCGATGAGTTGTACTTC.

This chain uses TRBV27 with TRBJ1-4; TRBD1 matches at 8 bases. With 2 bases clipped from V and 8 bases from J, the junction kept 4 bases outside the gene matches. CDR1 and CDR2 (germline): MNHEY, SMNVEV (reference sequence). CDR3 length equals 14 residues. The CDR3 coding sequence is TGTGCCAGCAGTTTACAGGGGGCAGGGGAAAAACTGTTTTTT. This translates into CASSLQGAGEKLFF.

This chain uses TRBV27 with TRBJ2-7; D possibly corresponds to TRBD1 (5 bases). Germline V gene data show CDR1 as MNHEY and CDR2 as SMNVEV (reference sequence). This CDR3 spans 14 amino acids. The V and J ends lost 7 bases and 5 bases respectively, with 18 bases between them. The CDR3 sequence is CASTFIAGSDEQYF. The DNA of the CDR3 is TGTGCCAGCACTTTTATAGCAGGGTCGGACGAGCAGTACTTC.

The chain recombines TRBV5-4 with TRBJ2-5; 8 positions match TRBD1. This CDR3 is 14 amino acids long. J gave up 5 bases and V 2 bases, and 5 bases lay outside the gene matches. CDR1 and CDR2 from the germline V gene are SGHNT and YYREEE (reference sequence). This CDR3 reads CASSFGQGGETQYF. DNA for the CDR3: TGTGCCAGCAGCTTCGGACAGGGAGGTGAGACCCAGTACTTC.

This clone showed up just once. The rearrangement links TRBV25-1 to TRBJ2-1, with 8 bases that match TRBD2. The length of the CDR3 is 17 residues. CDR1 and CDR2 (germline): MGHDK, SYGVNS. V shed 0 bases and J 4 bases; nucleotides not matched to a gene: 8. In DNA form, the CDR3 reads TGTGCCAGCAGTGAATATTTGGGACTAGAGGATTACAATGAGCAGTTCTTC. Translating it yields CASSEYLGLEDYNEQFF.

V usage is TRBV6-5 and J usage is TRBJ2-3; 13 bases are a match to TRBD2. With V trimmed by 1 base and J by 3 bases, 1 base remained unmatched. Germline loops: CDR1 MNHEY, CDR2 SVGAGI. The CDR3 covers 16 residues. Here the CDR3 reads CASSYWTSGGTDTQYF. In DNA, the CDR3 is TGTGCCAGCAGTTACTGGACTAGCGGGGGTACAGATACGCAGTATTTT.

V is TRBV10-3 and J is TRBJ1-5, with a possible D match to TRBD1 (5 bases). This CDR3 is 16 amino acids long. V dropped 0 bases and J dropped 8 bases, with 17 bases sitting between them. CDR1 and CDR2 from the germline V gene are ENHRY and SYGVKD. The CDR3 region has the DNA TGTGCCATCAGTGAGTCGATACAGGATCCGTGGGAGCCCCAGCATTTT. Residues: CAISESIQDPWEPQHF.

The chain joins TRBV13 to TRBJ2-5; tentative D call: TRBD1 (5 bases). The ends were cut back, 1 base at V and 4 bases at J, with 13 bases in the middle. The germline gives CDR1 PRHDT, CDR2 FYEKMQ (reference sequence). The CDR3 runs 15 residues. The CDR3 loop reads CASSLVRGPRETQYF. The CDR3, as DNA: TGTGCCAGCAGCTTAGTAAGGGGCCCGAGAGAGACCCAGTACTTC. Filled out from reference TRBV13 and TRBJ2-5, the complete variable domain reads AAGVIQSPRHLIKEKRETATLKCYPIPRHDTVYWYQQGPGQDPQFLISFYEKMQSDKGSIPDRFSAQQFSDYHSELNMSSLELGDSALYFCASSLVRGPRETQYFGPGTRLLVL.

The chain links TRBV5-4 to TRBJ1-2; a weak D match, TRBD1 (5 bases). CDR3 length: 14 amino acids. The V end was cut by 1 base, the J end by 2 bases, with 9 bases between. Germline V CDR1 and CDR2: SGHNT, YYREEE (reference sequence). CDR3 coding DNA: TGTGCCAGCAGCTTGTCAGGGATGAACTATGGCTACACCTTC. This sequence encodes CASSLSGMNYGYTF.

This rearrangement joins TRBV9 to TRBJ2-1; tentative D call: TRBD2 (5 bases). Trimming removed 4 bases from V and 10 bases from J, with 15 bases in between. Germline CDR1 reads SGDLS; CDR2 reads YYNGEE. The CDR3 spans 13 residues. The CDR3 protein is CASSLTTGWEQFF. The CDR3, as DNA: TGTGCCAGCAGCCTGACCACGGGGTGGGAGCAGTTCTTC.

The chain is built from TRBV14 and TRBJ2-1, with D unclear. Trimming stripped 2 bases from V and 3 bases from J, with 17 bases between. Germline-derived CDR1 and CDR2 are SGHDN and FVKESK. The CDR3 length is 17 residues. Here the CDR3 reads CASSQTDHTENYNEQFF. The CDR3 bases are TGTGCCAGCAGCCAAACGGATCATACGGAGAACTACAATGAGCAGTTCTTC.

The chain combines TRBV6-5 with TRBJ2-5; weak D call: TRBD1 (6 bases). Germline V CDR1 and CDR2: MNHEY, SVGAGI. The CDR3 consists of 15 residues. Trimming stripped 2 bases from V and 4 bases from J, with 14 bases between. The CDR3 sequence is CASSYVQGRGETQYF. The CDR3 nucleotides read TGTGCCAGCAGTTACGTCCAGGGCAGGGGAGAGACCCAGTACTTC.

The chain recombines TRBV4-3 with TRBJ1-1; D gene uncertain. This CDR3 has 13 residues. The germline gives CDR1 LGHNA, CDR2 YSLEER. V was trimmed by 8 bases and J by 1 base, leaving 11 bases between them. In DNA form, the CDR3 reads TGCGCCAGCTCGGAAGACACGAACACTGAAGCTTTCTTT. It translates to CASSEDTNTEAFF.